The entry below describes one TCR beta chain. Generated by immunoSEQ multiplex PCR, the TCRdb table keeps only in-frame clones and is missing some. This table has 200,000 to 300,000 clones, 75% to 85% appearing once. The data were taken from a study of blood T cell repertoires in COVID-19. Background on the study: From the United States, Italy and Spain came samples of acute and convalescent COVID-19. PBMCs, B-cell-depleted T cells, or T cells were the source of the cDNA or gDNA that made up the material.

Seattle participants joined during active infection and were tracked over time. The TCR originated in a man in his forties or fifties with COVID-19, enrolled during active disease. Specimen: peripheral blood.

This chain's CDR3 is CASSTDQGSSGNTIYF. The CDR3 nucleotides read TGTGCCAGCTCGACAGACCAGGGCAGTTCTGGAAACACCATATATTTT. The V and J genes are TRBV18 and TRBJ1-3, with D perhaps TRBD1 (5 bases). Per germline, CDR1 KGHSH and CDR2 LQKENI. The V end lost 6 bases, the J end lost 1 base, and 16 bases lay between the germline ends. This CDR3 spans 16 amino acids.